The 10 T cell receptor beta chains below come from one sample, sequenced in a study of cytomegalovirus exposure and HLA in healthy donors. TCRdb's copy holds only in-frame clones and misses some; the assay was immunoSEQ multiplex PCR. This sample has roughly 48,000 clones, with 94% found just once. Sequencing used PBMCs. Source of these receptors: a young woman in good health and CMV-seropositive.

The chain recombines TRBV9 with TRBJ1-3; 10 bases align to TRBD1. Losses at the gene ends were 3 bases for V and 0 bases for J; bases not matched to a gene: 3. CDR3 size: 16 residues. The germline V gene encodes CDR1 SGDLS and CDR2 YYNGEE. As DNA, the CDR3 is TGTGCCAGCAGCGCCCGGACAGGGGGCTCTGGAAACACCATATATTTT. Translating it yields CASSARTGGSGNTIYF.

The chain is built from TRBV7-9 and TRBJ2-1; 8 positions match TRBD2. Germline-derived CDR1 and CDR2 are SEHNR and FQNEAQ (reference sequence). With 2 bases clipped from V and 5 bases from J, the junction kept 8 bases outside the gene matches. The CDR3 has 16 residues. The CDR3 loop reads CASSLRRAGGHNEQFF. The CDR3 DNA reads TGTGCCAGCAGCTTAAGGAGGGCGGGAGGCCACAATGAGCAGTTCTTC.

The CDR3 DNA sequence: TGTGCCAGTAGTCTCTCGGATGAAAAACTGTTTTTT. It specifies CASSLSDEKLFF. The chain carries TRBV19 and TRBJ1-4, with D uncertain. V lost 5 bases to trimming and J lost 6 bases, with 7 bases between them. This CDR3 is 12 amino acids long. CDR1 LNHDA and CDR2 SQIVND come from the germline V gene (reference sequence).

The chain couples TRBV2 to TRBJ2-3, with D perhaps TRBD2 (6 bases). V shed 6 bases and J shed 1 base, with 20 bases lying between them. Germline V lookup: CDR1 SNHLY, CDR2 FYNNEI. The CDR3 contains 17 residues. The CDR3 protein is CASSSPSFGGGTDTQYF. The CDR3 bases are TGTGCCAGCAGCAGTCCCTCCTTCGGGGGTGGCACAGATACGCAGTATTTT.

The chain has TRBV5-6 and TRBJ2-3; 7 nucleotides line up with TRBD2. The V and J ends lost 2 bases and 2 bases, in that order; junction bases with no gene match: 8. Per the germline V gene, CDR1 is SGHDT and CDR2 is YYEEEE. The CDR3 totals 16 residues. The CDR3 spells CASSFQTSRFTDTQYF. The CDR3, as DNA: TGTGCCAGCAGCTTCCAGACTAGCAGATTCACAGATACGCAGTATTTT.

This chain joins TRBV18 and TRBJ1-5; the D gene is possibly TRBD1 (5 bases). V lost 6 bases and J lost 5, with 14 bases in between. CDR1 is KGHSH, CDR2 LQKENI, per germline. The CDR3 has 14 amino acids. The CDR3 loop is CASSPTGSDQPQHF. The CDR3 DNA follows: TGTGCCAGCTCGCCTACAGGTAGTGATCAGCCCCAGCATTTT.

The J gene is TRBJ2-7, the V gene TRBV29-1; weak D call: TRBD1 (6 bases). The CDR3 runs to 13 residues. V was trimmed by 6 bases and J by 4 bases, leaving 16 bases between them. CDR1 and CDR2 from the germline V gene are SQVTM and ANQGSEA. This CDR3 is CSVVRQGKYEQYF. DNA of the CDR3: TGCAGCGTCGTTAGGCAGGGGAAATACGAGCAGTACTTC.

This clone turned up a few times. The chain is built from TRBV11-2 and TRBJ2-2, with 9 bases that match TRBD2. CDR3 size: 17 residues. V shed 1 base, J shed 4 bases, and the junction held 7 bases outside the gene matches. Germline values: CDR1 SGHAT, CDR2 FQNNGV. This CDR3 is CASSLGGYSGSTGELFF. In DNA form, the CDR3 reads TGTGCCAGCAGCTTAGGTGGGTATAGCGGGAGCACCGGGGAGCTGTTTTTT.

CDR3 in amino acids: CASSLFSGETQYF. The CDR3 nucleotides read TGCGCCAGCAGCTTGTTTAGCGGAGAGACCCAGTACTTC. The gene calls are TRBV5-1 and TRBJ2-5; D may be TRBD2 (6 bases). The germline V and J ends were trimmed by 1 base and 4 bases, with 8 bases remaining between them. This CDR3 contains 13 residues. Germline V lookup: CDR1 SGHRS, CDR2 YFSETQ.

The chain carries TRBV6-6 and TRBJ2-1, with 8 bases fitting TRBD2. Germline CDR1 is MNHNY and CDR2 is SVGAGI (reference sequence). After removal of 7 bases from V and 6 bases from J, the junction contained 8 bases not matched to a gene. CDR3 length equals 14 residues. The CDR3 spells CASMVREGLNEQFF. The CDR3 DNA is TGTGCCAGCATGGTACGGGAGGGCCTCAATGAGCAGTTCTTC.